This is a list of T cell receptor beta chains from one sample in a study of radiotherapy plus CTLA-4 blockade in lung cancer. Libraries were prepared by immunoSEQ multiplex PCR; TCRdb keeps only in-frame clonotypes and omits some of them. This table holds around 77,000 clones, roughly 74% found once. Sequencing used peripheral blood, obtained from a patient treated with radiotherapy plus ipilimumab. These receptors were collected from a human donor with non-small cell lung cancer whose response to radiotherapy plus ipilimumab could not be evaluated. The CDR3 runs from the conserved cysteine through the conserved F or W. A D gene is named only where the DNA matches it firmly. Not every row has a clone size; where given, it reads once, few, many or a size class.

cdr3_aa cdr3_nt d_call clone_size j_call v_call
CASTQSTAGNQPQHF TGTGCCAGCACCCAATCGACAGCCGGCAATCAGCCCCAGCATTTT - - TRBJ1-5 TRBV2
CASYNSGGFPDTQYF TGTGCCAGCTATAATAGCGGGGGGTTTCCAGATACGCAGTATTTT TRBD2 - TRBJ2-3 TRBV2
CASSYQGASYGYTF TGTGCCAGCAGCTATCAGGGGGCCAGCTATGGCTACACCTTC TRBD1 - TRBJ1-2 TRBV11-2
CASSEWVGGNTEAFF TGTGCCAGCAGTGAATGGGTAGGGGGGAACACTGAAGCTTTCTTT - - TRBJ1-1 TRBV6-1
CASSQTGGTFSGNTIYF TGTGCCAGCAGTCAGACGGGGGGGACCTTCTCTGGAAACACCATATATTTT - - TRBJ1-3 TRBV28
CASSRSGYSYEQYF TGCGCCAGCAGCCGGAGCGGGTACTCCTACGAGCAGTACTTC - - TRBJ2-7 TRBV5-1
CASREYTGGNQPQHF TGTGCCAGCAGGGAGTACACAGGGGGGAATCAGCCCCAGCATTTT TRBD1 - TRBJ1-5 TRBV5-5
CASSLARGGLAWGETQYF TGTGCCAGCAGCTTAGCGCGCGGTGGTCTAGCGTGGGGAGAGACCCAGTACTTC - - TRBJ2-5 TRBV7-6
CASSSVDREYEQYF TGTGCCAGCAGCTCGGTCGACAGGGAATACGAGCAGTACTTC TRBD1 few TRBJ2-7 TRBV5-5
CASSDSLNSPLHF TGTGCCAGCAGTGACTCGCTAAATTCACCCCTCCACTTT - - TRBJ1-6 TRBV6-5
CASSYGITTGEKLFF TGTGCCAGCAGCTACGGGATTACAACGGGCGAAAAACTGTTTTTT - - TRBJ1-4 TRBV13
CASSIVFTGVYEQYF TGTGCCAGTAGTATAGTTTTCACAGGGGTCTACGAGCAGTACTTC TRBD1 - TRBJ2-7 TRBV19
CASSQSPVVVPYGYTF TGTGCCAGCAGCCAAAGTCCGGTGGTTGTCCCGTATGGCTACACCTTC - - TRBJ1-2 TRBV14
CASRAGVKYNEQFF TGTGCCAGTAGGGCGGGAGTGAAGTACAATGAGCAGTTCTTC TRBD2 - TRBJ2-1 TRBV27
CASSLAVRGQETQYF TGCGCCAGCAGCTTGGCCGTTCGGGGACAAGAGACCCAGTACTTC - - TRBJ2-5 TRBV5-1
CASSVGALNTEAFF TGTGCCAGCAGTGTTGGGGCTTTGAACACTGAAGCTTTCTTT - few TRBJ1-1 TRBV9
CASSPDRAGANEKLFF TGTGCCAGCAGCCCGGACAGGGCAGGAGCTAATGAAAAACTGTTTTTT TRBD1 - TRBJ1-4 TRBV5-6
CASSSIVWGRSTEAFF TGTGCCAGTAGTTCCATCGTTTGGGGGCGTAGCACTGAAGCTTTCTTT - - TRBJ1-1 TRBV19
CASSHGDRGLQETQYF TGTGCCAGCAGTCATGGGGACAGGGGGCTTCAAGAGACCCAGTACTTC TRBD1 - TRBJ2-5 TRBV2
CASTHPSGGIQYF TGTGCCAGCACCCACCCGTCAGGCGGGATCCAGTACTTC - - TRBJ2-7 TRBV6-1
CVTDSLTYNEQFF TGTGTTACGGACAGTTTAACCTACAATGAGCAGTTCTTC - - TRBJ2-1 TRBV6-1
CASRGHGRNTIYF TGTGCCAGCAGGGGCCACGGCAGAAACACCATATATTTT - few TRBJ1-3 TRBV6-5
CASSRAGDEQYF TGTGCCAGCAGCCGCGCAGGGGACGAGCAGTACTTC - - TRBJ2-7 TRBV6-1
CASYTRGAFYNEQFF TGCGCCAGCTACACGCGGGGGGCCTTTTACAATGAGCAGTTCTTC TRBD2 - TRBJ2-1 TRBV5-1
CASSPLGGDYGYTF TGTGCCAGCAGTCCCCTAGGAGGGGACTATGGCTACACCTTC - - TRBJ1-2 TRBV25-1
CASSPPGQTAYEQYF TGTGCCAGCAGCCCACCGGGACAAACGGCCTACGAGCAGTACTTC - - TRBJ2-7 TRBV5-6
CASSQEEGNSPLHF TGTGCCAGCAGCCAGGAGGAAGGGAATTCACCCCTCCACTTT - - TRBJ1-6 TRBV9
CASRGQGAGYTEAFF TGTGCCAGCAGGGGACAGGGGGCCGGGTACACTGAAGCTTTCTTT TRBD1 - TRBJ1-1 TRBV11-3
CASSHPPQLDGREQFF TGCGCCAGCAGCCACCCACCGCAATTGGATGGGCGTGAGCAGTTCTTC - - TRBJ2-1 TRBV4-1
CASTEGQVDGQPQHF TGTGCCAGTACTGAGGGACAGGTTGACGGTCAGCCCCAGCATTTT TRBD1 - TRBJ1-5 TRBV28
CASSQRGGRADWSYNEQFF TGTGCCAGCAGCCAAAGAGGGGGAAGGGCAGATTGGAGCTACAATGAGCAGTTCTTC - once TRBJ2-1 TRBV4-2
CASSIVLTAVNTEAFF TGTGCCAGTAGTATAGTACTGACAGCAGTGAACACTGAAGCTTTCTTT - - TRBJ1-1 TRBV19
CASSPTLGQGTPANVLTF TGCGCCAGCAGCCCCACGCTGGGACAGGGAACCCCCGCCAACGTCCTGACTTTC TRBD1 - TRBJ2-6 TRBV5-1
CASSQWPGELFF TGTGCCAGCAGTCAATGGCCCGGGGAGCTGTTTTTT - few TRBJ2-2 TRBV28
CATSRDRETQYF TGTGCCACCAGCAGAGATCGGGAGACCCAGTACTTC - - TRBJ2-5 TRBV15
CASSSGTGGSVDEQFF TGTGCCAGCAGCTCCGGGACAGGGGGCTCGGTGGATGAGCAGTTCTTC TRBD1 - TRBJ2-1 TRBV7-3
CASSLLGGDYNEQFF TGTGCCAGCAGCTTGCTCGGGGGGGACTACAATGAGCAGTTCTTC TRBD2 - TRBJ2-1 TRBV7-3
CAWSVQGNTEAFF TGTGCCTGGAGTGTACAGGGGAACACTGAAGCTTTCTTT - few TRBJ1-1 TRBV30
CSATPGGTTDTQYF TGCAGCGCCACTCCGGGGGGGACCACAGATACGCAGTATTTT TRBD2 - TRBJ2-3 TRBV29-1
CASSVYLTDSYEQYF TGTGCCAGCAGTGTTTACCTGACAGACTCCTACGAGCAGTACTTC - - TRBJ2-7 TRBV6-1
CASRLQGSSPLHF TGTGCCAGCAGGCTTCAGGGAAGCTCACCCCTCCACTTT - - TRBJ1-6 TRBV7-2
CASRRTGDYEQYF TGTGCCAGCCGACGGACAGGGGATTACGAGCAGTACTTC TRBD1 - TRBJ2-7 TRBV18
CASSSGLAGEEQFF TGTGCCAGCAGCTCGGGACTAGCGGGAGAAGAGCAGTTCTTC TRBD2 - TRBJ2-1 TRBV7-8
CASSQEGDIESYEQYF TGCGCCAGCAGCCAAGAAGGGGACATAGAATCCTACGAGCAGTACTTC - - TRBJ2-7 TRBV4-3
CASSVAAGGPANTGELFF TGTGCCAGCAGCGTAGCGGCGGGGGGGCCGGCGAACACCGGGGAGCTGTTTTTT TRBD2 - TRBJ2-2 TRBV9
CAWSVGESYQPQHF TGTGCCTGGAGTGTAGGAGAGAGTTATCAGCCCCAGCATTTT - - TRBJ1-5 TRBV30
CASSRGQSYNEQFF TGCGCCAGCAGCCGTGGCCAGTCCTACAATGAGCAGTTCTTC - - TRBJ2-1 TRBV4-1
CASSLDMIAGGSYEQYF TGCGCCAGCAGCTTGGATATGATCGCGGGAGGCTCCTACGAGCAGTACTTC TRBD2 - TRBJ2-7 TRBV5-1
CAWSGTDYSNQPQHF TGTGCCTGGAGCGGGACAGACTATAGCAATCAGCCCCAGCATTTT TRBD1 - TRBJ1-5 TRBV30
CASSHPGTGSNEQFF TGCGCCAGCAGCCATCCCGGGACAGGGAGTAATGAGCAGTTCTTC TRBD1 - TRBJ2-1 TRBV4-1
CASSSGTFPQPQHF TGTGCCAGCAGTTCAGGGACTTTTCCTCAGCCCCAGCATTTT - - TRBJ1-5 TRBV27
CASRPGHINEKLFF TGTGCCAGCAGACCGGGACACATTAATGAAAAACTGTTTTTT - - TRBJ1-4 TRBV6-6
CATSRNRDRGHEQYF TGTGCCACCAGCAGGAACCGGGACAGGGGACACGAGCAGTACTTC TRBD1 - TRBJ2-7 TRBV15
CASSLSPGQGNYGYTF TGTGCCAGCAGTTTAAGTCCGGGACAGGGCAACTATGGCTACACCTTC TRBD1 - TRBJ1-2 TRBV27
CASSTGTGGGEQYF TGTGCCAGCAGTACCGGGACAGGGGGAGGCGAGCAGTACTTC TRBD1 - TRBJ2-7 TRBV27
CASSGTGGSTIYF TGTGCCAGCAGTGGAACAGGGGGAAGCACCATATATTTT TRBD1 few TRBJ1-3 TRBV2
CASSSRLAGVGETQYF TGTGCCAGCAGCTCGAGACTAGCGGGAGTTGGAGAGACCCAGTACTTC TRBD2 - TRBJ2-5 TRBV7-9
CASSFGDRGFKNIQYF TGTGCCAGCAGCTTTGGGGACAGGGGATTCAAAAACATTCAGTACTTC TRBD1 once TRBJ2-4 TRBV5-8
CASSRGGLAGYEQYF TGTGCCAGCAGCCGCGGGGGACTAGCTGGTTACGAGCAGTACTTC TRBD2 once TRBJ2-7 TRBV7-9
CASATRLSLQEDTQYF TGTGCCAGCGCTACCCGACTCTCCCTTCAAGAGGATACGCAGTATTTT - - TRBJ2-3 TRBV2